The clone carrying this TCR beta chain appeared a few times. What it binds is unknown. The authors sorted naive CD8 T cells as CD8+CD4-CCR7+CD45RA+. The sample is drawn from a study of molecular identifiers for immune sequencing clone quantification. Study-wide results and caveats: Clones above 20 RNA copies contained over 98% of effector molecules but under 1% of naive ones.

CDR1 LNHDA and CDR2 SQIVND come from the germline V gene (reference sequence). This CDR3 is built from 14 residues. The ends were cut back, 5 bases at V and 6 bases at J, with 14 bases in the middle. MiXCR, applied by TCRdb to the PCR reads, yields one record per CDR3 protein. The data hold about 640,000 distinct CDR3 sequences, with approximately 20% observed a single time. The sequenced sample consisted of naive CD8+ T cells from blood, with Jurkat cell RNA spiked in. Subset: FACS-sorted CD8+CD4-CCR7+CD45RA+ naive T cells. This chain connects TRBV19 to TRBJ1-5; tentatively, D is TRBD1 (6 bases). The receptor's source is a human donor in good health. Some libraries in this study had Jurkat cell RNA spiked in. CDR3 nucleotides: TGTGCCAGTAGTCAACAGGGTGGGGGTCAGCCCCAGCATTTT. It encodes CASSQQGGGQPQHF.